This T cell receptor beta chain was captured by sequencing in a study of post-analysis software for immune sequencing data. Study observations and caveats: A significant reduction in normalized Chao1 diversity was observed in multiple sclerosis patients versus controls. Five TRBV segments occurring more often in patients than controls included TRBV5-6, TRBV5-1 and TRBV20-1.

Carried by the TCR beta cDNA libraries were unique molecular identifiers. T cells, roughly 0.95 to 10 million of them, yielded about 500,000 cDNA molecules. TCRdb analysed the PCR reads with MiXCR anew, one entry per CDR3 protein. The table shows fewer than 550,000 distinct CDR3 sequences, with under 40% occurring only once. On this clonotype: The antigen remains unidentified. A single base separates this from a much larger clone, so it may be a read error.

Trimming shortened V by 8 bases and J by 6 bases, and 16 bases separated the two germline ends. The CDR3 covers 13 residues. This chain connects TRBV12-3 or TRBV12-4 to TRBJ1-2; D not resolved. The TCR sequence derives from a girl younger than 18 with multiple sclerosis. Sequencing was done on a sample of blood. In DNA form, the CDR3 reads TGTGCCAGCTGGGGAGACTGGCATCATGGCTACACCTTC. Its protein product is CASWGDWHHGYTF.